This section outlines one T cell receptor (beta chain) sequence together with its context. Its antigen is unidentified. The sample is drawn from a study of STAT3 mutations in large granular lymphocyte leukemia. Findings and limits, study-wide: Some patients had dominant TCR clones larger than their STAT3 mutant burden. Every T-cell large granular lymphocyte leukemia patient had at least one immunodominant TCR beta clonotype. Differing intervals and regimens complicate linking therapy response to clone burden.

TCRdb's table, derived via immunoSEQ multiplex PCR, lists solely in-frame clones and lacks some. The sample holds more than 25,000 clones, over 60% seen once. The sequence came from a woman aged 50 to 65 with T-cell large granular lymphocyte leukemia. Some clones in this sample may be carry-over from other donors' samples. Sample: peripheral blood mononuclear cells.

DNA of the CDR3: TGTGCCAGCAGTCCGACGGCCGGCGGGGAGCTGTTTTTT. Translation: CASSPTAGGELFF. The chain employs TRBV6-4 and TRBJ2-2, with D unresolved. CDR1 MRHNA and CDR2 SNTAGT come from the germline V gene. The CDR3 loop spans 13 amino acids. The V end lost 5 bases, the J end lost 7 bases, and 11 bases lay between the germline ends.